Only a few counts were recorded for the clone carrying this T cell receptor (beta chain). Its antigen is as yet unknown. One entry per CDR3 protein results from TCRdb running MiXCR on the reads. Here the sample spans some 350,000 distinct CDR3 sequences, almost 30% being singletons. This sample was included in a study of T cell repertoires in cytomegalovirus infection. The germline CDR1 and CDR2 sequences are SGHVS and FNYEAQ. Trimming took 1 base from V and 7 from J, leaving 16 bases between them. CDR3 length equals 16 residues. The starting material was cultured PBMCs, obtained from culture after CMV antigen stimulation. The chain couples TRBV7-6 to TRBJ1-4; perhaps TRBD1 as D (6 bases). This TCR was sampled from a human donor in good health (CMV status not recorded). Some clones in this sample may be carry-over from other donors' samples. CDR3 sequence (DNA): TGTGCCAGCAGCTTAGTAACGGGGGGCAAGGGTGAAAAACTGTTTTTT. Its protein product is CASSLVTGGKGEKLFF.